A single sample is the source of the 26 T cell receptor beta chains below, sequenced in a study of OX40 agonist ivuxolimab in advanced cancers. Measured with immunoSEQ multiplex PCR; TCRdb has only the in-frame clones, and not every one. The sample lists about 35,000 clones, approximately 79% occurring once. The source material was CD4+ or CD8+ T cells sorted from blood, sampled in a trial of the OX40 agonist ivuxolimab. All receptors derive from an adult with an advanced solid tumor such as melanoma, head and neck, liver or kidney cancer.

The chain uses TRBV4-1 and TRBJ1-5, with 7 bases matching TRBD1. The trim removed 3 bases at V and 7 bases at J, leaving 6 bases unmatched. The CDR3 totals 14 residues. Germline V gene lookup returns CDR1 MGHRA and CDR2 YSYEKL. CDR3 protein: CASSQGRGNQPQHF. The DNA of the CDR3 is TGCGCCAGCAGCCAGGGCAGGGGGAACCAGCCCCAGCATTTT.

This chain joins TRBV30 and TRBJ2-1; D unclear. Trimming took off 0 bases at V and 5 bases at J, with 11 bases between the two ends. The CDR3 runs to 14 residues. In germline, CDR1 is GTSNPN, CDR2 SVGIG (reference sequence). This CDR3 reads CAWSVGSYHNEQFF. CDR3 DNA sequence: TGTGCCTGGAGTGTAGGGTCTTACCACAATGAGCAGTTCTTC.

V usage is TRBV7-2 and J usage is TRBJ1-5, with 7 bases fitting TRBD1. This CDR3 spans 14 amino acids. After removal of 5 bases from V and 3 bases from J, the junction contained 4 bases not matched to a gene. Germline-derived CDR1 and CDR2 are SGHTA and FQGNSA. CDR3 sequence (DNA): TGTGCCAGCAGCGAGGGACAGCCCAATCAGCCCCAGCATTTT. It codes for CASSEGQPNQPQHF.

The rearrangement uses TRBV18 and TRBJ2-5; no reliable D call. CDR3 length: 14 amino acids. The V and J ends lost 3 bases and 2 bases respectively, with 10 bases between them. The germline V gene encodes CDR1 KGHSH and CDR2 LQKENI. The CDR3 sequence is CASSPWGTQETQYF. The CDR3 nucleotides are TGTGCCAGCTCACCTTGGGGAACTCAAGAGACCCAGTACTTC.

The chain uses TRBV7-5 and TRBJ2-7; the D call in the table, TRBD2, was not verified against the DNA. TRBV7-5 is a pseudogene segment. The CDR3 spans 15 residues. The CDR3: CASSLAGVQPYEQYF. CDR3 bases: TGTGCCAGCAGCTTAGCGGGAGTACAGCCCTACGAGCAGTACTTC.

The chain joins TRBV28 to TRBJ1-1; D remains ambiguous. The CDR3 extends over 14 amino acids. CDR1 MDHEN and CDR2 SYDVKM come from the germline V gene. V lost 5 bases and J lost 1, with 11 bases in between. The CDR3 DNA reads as TGTGCCAGCAGTCTAGAGACGGCGAACACTGAAGCTTTCTTT. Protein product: CASSLETANTEAFF.

The CDR3 is CARGGLGVQNTGELFF. The CDR3 region has the DNA TGTGCCCGAGGGGGGCTAGGGGTACAGAACACCGGGGAGCTGTTTTTT. The chain couples TRBV2 to TRBJ2-2; D possibly uses TRBD1 or TRBD2 (6 bases each). Germline V gives CDR1 SNHLY, CDR2 FYNNEI. The CDR3 runs to 16 residues. V shed 11 bases and J shed 1 base, with 20 bases lying between them.

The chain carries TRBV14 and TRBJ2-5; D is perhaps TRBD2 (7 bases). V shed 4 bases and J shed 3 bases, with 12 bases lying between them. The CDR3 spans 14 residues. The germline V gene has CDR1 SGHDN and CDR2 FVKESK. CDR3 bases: TGTGCCAGCAGCCGAATAGGGGGGGAAGAGACCCAGTACTTC. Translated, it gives CASSRIGGEETQYF.

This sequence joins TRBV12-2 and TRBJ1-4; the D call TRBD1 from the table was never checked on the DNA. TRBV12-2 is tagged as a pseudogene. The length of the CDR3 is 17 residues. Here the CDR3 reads CASRFPRINSIGEKLFF. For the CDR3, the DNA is TGTGCAAGTCGCTTCCCCAGGATAAACTCAATAGGAGAAAAACTGTTTTTT.

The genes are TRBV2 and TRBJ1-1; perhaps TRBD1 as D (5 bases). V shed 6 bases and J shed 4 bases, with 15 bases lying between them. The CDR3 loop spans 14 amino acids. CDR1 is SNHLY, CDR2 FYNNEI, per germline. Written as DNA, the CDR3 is TGTGCCAGCAGGGTAAATACAGGAGGCACTGAAGCTTTCTTT. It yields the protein CASRVNTGGTEAFF.

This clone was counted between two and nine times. For the CDR3, the DNA is TGCAGCGTTGAATCCCGGGAGCTAAGGCGGGAGACCCAGTACTTC. It encodes CSVESRELRRETQYF. The V and J genes are TRBV29-1 and TRBJ2-5; maybe TRBD2 (6 bases). Germline assignment: CDR1 SQVTM and CDR2 ANQGSEA. This CDR3 is 15 amino acids long. The V gene lost 2 bases and the J gene lost 5 bases, with 18 bases spanning the gap.

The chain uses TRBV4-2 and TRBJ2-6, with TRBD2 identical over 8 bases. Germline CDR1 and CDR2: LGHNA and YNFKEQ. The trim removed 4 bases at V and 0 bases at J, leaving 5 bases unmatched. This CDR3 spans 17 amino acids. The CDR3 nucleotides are TGTGCCAGCAGCCCCACGGGAGGGACCTCTGGGGCCAACGTCCTGACTTTC. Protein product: CASSPTGGTSGANVLTF.

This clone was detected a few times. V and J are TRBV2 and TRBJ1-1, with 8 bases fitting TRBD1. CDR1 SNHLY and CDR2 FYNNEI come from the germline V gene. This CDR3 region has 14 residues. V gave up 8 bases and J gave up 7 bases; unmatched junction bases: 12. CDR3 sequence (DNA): TGTGCCAGCTCCCCAGGGGGCGGGGGCATTGAAGCTTTCTTT. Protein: CASSPGGGGIEAFF.

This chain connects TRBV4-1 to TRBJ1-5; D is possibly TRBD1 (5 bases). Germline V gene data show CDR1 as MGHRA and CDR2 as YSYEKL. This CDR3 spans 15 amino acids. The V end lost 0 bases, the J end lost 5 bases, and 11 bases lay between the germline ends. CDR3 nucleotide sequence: TGCGCCAGCAGCCAAGAAGAGGGGCGAGATCAGCCCCAGCATTTT. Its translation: CASSQEEGRDQPQHF.

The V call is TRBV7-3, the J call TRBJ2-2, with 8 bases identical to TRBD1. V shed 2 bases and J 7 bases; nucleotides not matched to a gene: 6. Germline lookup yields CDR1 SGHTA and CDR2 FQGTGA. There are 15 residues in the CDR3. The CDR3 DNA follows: TGTGCCAGCAGCTTACAGGGGGCTTTGGTCGGGGAGCTGTTTTTT. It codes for CASSLQGALVGELFF. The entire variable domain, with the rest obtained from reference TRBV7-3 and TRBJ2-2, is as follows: GAGVSQTPSNKVTEKGKYVELRCDPISGHTALYWYRQSLGQGPEFLIYFQGTGAADDSGLPNDRFFAVRPEGSVSTLKIQRTERGDSAVYLCASSLQGALVGELFFGEGSRLTVL.

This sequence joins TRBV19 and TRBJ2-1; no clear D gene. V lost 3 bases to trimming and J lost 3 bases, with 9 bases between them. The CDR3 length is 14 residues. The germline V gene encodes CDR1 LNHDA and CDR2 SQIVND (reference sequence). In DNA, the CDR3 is TGTGCCAGTAGTATGTTGGGGATCTACAATGAGCAGTTCTTC. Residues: CASSMLGIYNEQFF.

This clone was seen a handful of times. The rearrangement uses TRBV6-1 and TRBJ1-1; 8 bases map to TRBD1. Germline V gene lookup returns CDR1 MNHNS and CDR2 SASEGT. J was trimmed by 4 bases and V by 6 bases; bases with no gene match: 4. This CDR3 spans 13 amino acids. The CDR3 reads CASRSGGLTEAFF. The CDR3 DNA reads TGTGCCAGCAGGTCAGGGGGCCTCACTGAAGCTTTCTTT.

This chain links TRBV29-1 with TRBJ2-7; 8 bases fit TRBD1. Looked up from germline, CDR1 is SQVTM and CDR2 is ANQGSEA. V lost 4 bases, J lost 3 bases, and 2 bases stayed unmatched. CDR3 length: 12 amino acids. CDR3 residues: CSVGTGGYEQYF. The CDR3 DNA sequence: TGCAGCGTTGGTACAGGGGGCTACGAGCAGTACTTC.

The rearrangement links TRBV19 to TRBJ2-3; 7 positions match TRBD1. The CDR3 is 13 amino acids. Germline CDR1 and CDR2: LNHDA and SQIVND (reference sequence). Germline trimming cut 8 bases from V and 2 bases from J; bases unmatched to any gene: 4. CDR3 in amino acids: CASETGNTDTQYF. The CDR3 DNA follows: TGTGCCAGTGAGACAGGGAACACAGATACGCAGTATTTT.

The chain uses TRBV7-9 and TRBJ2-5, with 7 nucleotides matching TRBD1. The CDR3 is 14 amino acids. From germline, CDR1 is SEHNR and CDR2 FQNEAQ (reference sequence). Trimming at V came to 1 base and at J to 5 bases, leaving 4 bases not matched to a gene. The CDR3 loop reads CASSLVGGRETQYF. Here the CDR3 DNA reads TGTGCCAGCAGCTTAGTAGGGGGCCGGGAGACCCAGTACTTC.

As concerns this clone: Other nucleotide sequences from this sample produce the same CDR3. The CDR3 spells CASSVEADTQYF. For the CDR3, the DNA is TGTGCCAGCAGCGTAGAGGCAGATACGCAGTATTTT. This sequence joins TRBV9 and TRBJ2-3; D is ambiguous. The length of the CDR3 is 12 residues. With 0 bases removed from V and 4 bases from J, the gap between germline ends came to 3 bases. Germline CDR1 reads SGDLS; CDR2 reads YYNGEE.

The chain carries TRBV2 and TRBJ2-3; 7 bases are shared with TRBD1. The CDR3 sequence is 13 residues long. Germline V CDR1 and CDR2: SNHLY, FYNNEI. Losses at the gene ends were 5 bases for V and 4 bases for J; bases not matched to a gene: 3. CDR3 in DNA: TGTGCCAGCAGTTCAGGGGGTGCAGATACGCAGTATTTT. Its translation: CASSSGGADTQYF.

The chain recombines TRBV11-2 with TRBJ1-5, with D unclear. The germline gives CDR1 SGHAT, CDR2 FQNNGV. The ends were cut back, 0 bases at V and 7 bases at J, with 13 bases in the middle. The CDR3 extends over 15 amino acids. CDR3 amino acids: CASSLDPRTGQPQHF. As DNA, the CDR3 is TGTGCCAGCAGCTTAGATCCTCGGACGGGCCAGCCCCAGCATTTT. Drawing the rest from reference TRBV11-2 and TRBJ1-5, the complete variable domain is EAGVAQSPRYKIIEKRQSVAFWCNPISGHATLYWYQQILGQGPKLLIQFQNNGVVDDSQLPKDRFSAERLKGVDSTLKIQPAKLEDSAVYLCASSLDPRTGQPQHFGDGTRLSIL.

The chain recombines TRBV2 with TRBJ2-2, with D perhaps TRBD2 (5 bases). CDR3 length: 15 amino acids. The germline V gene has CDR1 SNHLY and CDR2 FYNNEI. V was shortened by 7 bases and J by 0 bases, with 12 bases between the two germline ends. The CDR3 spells CASKWGDANTGELFF. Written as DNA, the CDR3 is TGTGCCAGCAAATGGGGAGATGCGAACACCGGGGAGCTGTTTTTT.

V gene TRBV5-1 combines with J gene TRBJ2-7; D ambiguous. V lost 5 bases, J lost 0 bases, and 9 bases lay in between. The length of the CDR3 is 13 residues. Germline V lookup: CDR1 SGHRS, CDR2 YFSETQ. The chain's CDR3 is CASSPGGSYEQYF. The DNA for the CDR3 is TGCGCCAGCAGTCCCGGCGGCTCCTACGAGCAGTACTTC.

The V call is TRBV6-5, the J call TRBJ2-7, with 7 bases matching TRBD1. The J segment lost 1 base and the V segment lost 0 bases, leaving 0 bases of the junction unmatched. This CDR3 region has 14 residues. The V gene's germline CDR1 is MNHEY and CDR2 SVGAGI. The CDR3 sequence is CASSYSDRSYEQYF. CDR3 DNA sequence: TGTGCCAGCAGTTACTCGGACAGGTCCTACGAGCAGTACTTC.